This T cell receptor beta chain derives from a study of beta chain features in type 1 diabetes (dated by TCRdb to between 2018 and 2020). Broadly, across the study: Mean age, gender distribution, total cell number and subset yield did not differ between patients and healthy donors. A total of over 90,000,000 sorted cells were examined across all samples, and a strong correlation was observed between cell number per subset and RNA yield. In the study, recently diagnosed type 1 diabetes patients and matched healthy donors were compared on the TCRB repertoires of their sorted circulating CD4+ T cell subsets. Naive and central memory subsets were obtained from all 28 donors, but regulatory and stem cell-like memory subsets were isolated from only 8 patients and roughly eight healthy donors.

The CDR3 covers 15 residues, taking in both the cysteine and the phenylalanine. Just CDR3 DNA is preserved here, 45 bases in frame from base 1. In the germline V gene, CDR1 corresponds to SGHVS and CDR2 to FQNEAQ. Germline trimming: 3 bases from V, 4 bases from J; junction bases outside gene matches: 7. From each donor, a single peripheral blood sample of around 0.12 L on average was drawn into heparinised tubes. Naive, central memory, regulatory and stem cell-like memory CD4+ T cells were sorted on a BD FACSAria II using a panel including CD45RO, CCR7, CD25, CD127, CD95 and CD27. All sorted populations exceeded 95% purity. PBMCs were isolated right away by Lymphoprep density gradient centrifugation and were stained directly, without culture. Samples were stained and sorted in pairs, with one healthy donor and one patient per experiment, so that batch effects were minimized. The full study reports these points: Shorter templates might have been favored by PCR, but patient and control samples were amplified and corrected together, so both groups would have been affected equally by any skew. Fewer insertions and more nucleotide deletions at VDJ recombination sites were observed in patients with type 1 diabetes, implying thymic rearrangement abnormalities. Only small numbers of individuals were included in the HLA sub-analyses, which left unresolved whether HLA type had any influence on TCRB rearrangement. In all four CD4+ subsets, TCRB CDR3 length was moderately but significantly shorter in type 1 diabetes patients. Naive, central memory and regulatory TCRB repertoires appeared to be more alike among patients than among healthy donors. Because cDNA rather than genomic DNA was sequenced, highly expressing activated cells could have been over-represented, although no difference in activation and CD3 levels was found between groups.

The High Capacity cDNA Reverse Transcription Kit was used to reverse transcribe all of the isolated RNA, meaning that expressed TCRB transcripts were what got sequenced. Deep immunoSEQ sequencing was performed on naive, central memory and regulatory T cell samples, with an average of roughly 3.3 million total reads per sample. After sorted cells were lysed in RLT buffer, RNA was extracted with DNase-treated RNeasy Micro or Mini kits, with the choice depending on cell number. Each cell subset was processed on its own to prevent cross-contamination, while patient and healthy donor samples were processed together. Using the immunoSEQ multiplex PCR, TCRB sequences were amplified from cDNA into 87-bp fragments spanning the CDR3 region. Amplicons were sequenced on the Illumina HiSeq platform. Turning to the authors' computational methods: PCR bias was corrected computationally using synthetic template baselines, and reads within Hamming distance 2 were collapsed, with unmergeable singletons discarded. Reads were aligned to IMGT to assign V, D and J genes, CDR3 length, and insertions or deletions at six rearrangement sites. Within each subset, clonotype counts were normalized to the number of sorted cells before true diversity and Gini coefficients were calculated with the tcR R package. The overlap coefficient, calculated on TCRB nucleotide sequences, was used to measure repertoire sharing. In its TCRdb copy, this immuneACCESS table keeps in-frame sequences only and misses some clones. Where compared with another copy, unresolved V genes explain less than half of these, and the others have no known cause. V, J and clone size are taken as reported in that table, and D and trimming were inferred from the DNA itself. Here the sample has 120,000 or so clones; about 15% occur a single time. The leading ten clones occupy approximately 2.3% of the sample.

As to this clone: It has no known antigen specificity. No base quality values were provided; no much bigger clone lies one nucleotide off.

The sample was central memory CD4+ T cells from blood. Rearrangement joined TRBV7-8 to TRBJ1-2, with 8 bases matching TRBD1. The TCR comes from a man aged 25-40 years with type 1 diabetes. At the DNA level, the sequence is TGTGCCAGCAGCTTGGCGGGACAGGTGGGCTATGGCTACACCTTC. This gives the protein CASSLAGQVGYGYTF.